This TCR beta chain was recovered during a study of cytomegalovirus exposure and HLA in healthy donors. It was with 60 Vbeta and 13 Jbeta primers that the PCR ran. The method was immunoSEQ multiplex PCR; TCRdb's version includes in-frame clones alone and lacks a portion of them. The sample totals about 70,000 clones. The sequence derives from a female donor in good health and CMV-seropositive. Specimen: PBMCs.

This chain's CDR3 is CASFGQVNTEAFF. CDR3 nucleotides: TGTGCCAGCTTTGGGCAGGTGAACACTGAAGCTTTCTTT. The chain carries TRBV6-1 and TRBJ1-1; D not resolved. In germline, CDR1 is MNHNS, CDR2 SASEGT. This CDR3 spans 13 amino acids. The germline V and J ends were trimmed by 8 bases and 0 bases, with 10 bases remaining between them.